Each of the 12 T cell receptor beta chains below was sequenced from the same sample in a study of cytomegalovirus exposure and HLA in healthy donors. With 60 Vbeta and 13 Jbeta primers, the PCR was carried out. Assay: immunoSEQ multiplex PCR; the TCRdb copy retains only in-frame clones and omits some. The data contain 200,000 or so clones, roughly 84% of them singletons. Sequenced: PBMCs. The receptors stem from a human donor in good health.

The V call is TRBV7-9, the J call TRBJ2-7; 10 bases fit TRBD2. The CDR3 consists of 16 residues. V trimming: 3 bases; J trimming: 3 bases; junction bases outside the gene matches: 8. Germline values: CDR1 SEHNR, CDR2 FQNEAQ (reference sequence). The DNA for the CDR3 is TGTGCCAGCAGCTTCACCGGGACTAGCGCCAACTACGAGCAGTACTTC. Its translation is CASSFTGTSANYEQYF. Drawing the rest from reference TRBV7-9 and TRBJ2-7, the complete variable domain is DTGVSQNPRHKITKRGQNVTFRCDPISEHNRLYWYRQTLGQGPEFLTYFQNEAQLEKSRLLSDRFSAERPKGSFSTLEIQRTEQGDSAMYLCASSFTGTSANYEQYFGPGTRLTVT.

The V and J genes are TRBV5-5 and TRBJ2-7, with TRBD1 as a possible D gene (8 bases). This CDR3 is 15 amino acids long. The ends were cut back, 0 bases at V and 2 bases at J, with 12 bases in the middle. Germline CDR1 SGHKS, CDR2 YYEKEE (reference sequence). The CDR3 sequence is CASSLGTGRAYEQYF. The CDR3 DNA reads TGTGCCAGCAGCTTGGGGACAGGGAGGGCCTACGAGCAGTACTTC.

The chain combines TRBV5-8 with TRBJ1-3; D gene unclear. V lost 6 bases and J 4 bases, leaving 14 bases between the germline ends. This CDR3 is built from 14 residues. The germline V gene has CDR1 SGHTS and CDR2 YDEGEE. The CDR3 DNA sequence: TGTGCCAGCAACCCTGGGCCCGCCGGAAACACCATATATTTT. Its translation is CASNPGPAGNTIYF.

The chain links TRBV6-5 to TRBJ2-3, with 9 nucleotides matching TRBD2. The V gene's germline CDR1 is MNHEY and CDR2 SVGAGI. The CDR3 has 15 residues. The V gene end was trimmed by 4 bases and the J gene end by 4 bases; junction bases not matched to a gene: 6. The CDR3 coding sequence is TGTGCCAGCAGTTGGGCGACTAGCGGTTCAGATACGCAGTATTTT. This translates into CASSWATSGSDTQYF.

This clone was seen a single time. The V and J genes are TRBV2 and TRBJ2-5; D unresolved. Between the trimmed V and J ends, which lost 5 bases and 2 bases, there was a span of 9 bases. The V gene's germline CDR1 is SNHLY and CDR2 FYNNEI. The CDR3 is made up of 13 amino acids. The CDR3 loop is CASSPALQETQYF. CDR3 in DNA: TGTGCCAGCAGTCCAGCGTTACAAGAGACCCAGTACTTC.

The genes are TRBV27 and TRBJ2-1; 8 bases are shared with TRBD2. Germline V gene data show CDR1 as MNHEY and CDR2 as SMNVEV (reference sequence). J gave up 2 bases and V 5 bases, and 11 bases lay outside the gene matches. The CDR3 has 17 residues. The CDR3 bases are TGTGCCAGCAGTCTCCCTGGCAGCGGGAGACCCTACAATGAGCAGTTCTTC. Protein: CASSLPGSGRPYNEQFF.

This CDR3 reads CASSAGTSGNQETQYF. CDR3 DNA sequence: TGTGCCAGTAGTGCCGGGACTAGCGGGAATCAAGAGACCCAGTACTTC. This rearrangement joins TRBV19 to TRBJ2-5; TRBD2 matches at 13 bases. CDR3 size: 16 residues. Germline V gives CDR1 LNHDA, CDR2 SQIVND (reference sequence). Unmatched junction bases numbered 5, after V lost 5 bases and J lost 2 bases.

The genes are TRBV2 and TRBJ1-6; D perhaps matches TRBD1 (6 bases). The CDR3 has 15 amino acids. In germline, CDR1 is SNHLY, CDR2 FYNNEI. V was trimmed by 6 bases and J by 5 bases, leaving 14 bases between them. The CDR3 nucleotides are TGTGCCAGCAGAGCAGACAGGCTGAATAATTCACCCCTCCACTTT. As protein: CASRADRLNNSPLHF.

The rearrangement joins TRBV7-9 to TRBJ2-1; tentative D call: TRBD1 (6 bases). Germline V gene data show CDR1 as SEHNR and CDR2 as FQNEAQ (reference sequence). The ends were cut back, 2 bases at V and 8 bases at J, with 13 bases in the middle. The CDR3 is made up of 14 amino acids. CDR3 in DNA: TGTGCCAGCAGCTTAAGTTTGGGGGCCGATGAGCAGTTCTTC. Amino acids: CASSLSLGADEQFF.

The chain combines TRBV19 with TRBJ1-2, with 7 bases matching TRBD1. Germline V CDR1 and CDR2: LNHDA, SQIVND (reference sequence). The CDR3 covers 13 residues. V dropped 7 bases and J dropped 4; count of bases not matched to a gene: 6. The CDR3 DNA is TGTGCCAGTAACACGGGACAGACCTATGGCTACACCTTC. It is translated as CASNTGQTYGYTF.

The chain combines TRBV7-2 with TRBJ1-1; D not certain. This CDR3 is 13 amino acids long. V was pared by 6 bases and J by 7 bases, with 15 bases between. Germline CDR1 reads SGHTA; CDR2 reads FQGNSA. The CDR3 is CASSRDLTGEAFF. In nucleotides, the CDR3 is TGTGCCAGCAGTAGAGATCTAACGGGTGAAGCTTTCTTT.

This clone was recorded a few times. J is TRBJ2-5 and V is TRBV12-5; 8 bases are shared with TRBD1. V lost 5 bases to trimming and J lost 7 bases; unmatched junction nucleotides: 6. Germline assignment: CDR1 LGHNT and CDR2 FRNRAP. This CDR3 region has 13 residues. CDR3 region: CASGHLQGGTQYF. For the CDR3, the DNA is TGTGCTAGTGGTCACCTACAGGGGGGGACCCAGTACTTC.